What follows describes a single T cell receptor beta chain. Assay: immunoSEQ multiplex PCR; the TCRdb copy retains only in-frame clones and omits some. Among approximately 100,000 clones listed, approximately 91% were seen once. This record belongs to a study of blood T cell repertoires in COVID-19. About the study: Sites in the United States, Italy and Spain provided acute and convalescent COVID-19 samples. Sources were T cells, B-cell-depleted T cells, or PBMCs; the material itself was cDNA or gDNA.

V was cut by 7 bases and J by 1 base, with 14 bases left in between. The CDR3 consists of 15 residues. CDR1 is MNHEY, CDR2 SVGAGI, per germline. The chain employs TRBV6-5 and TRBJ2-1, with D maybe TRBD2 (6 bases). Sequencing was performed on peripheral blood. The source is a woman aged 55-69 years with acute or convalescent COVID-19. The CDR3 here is CASTPLAGSYNEQFF. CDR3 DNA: TGTGCCAGCACCCCCCTGGCGGGATCCTACAATGAGCAGTTCTTC.